One and the same sample provided the 32 T cell receptor beta chains below, sequenced in a study of PD-1 blockade in classical Hodgkin lymphoma. Only in-frame clones appear in the TCRdb table, and some are missing; sequencing was by immunoSEQ multiplex PCR. Of about 16,000 clones listed, approximately 86% are singletons. Each and every patient relapsed after autologous stem cell transplantation, and patients got differing brentuximab vedotin exposure. CD4+ T cells were purified from thawed PBMCs by magnetic negative selection. Sequenced material: CD4+ T cells from blood, taken at baseline. Receptor source: a human donor with classical Hodgkin lymphoma.

This chain connects TRBV19 to TRBJ1-5; 9 nucleotides line up with TRBD1. The CDR3 is 14 residues long. V dropped 4 bases and J dropped 5; count of bases not matched to a gene: 3. Germline CDR1 reads LNHDA; CDR2 reads SQIVND (reference sequence). CDR3 region: CASSTGTGYQPQHF. The CDR3 DNA is TGTGCCAGTAGTACCGGGACAGGGTATCAGCCCCAGCATTTT.

The genes are TRBV5-5 and TRBJ2-7; D is unclear. Trimming left V 4 bases short and J 6 bases short, with 14 bases between. Germline V gene sequence: CDR1 SGHKS, CDR2 YYEKEE (reference sequence). The CDR3 has 13 amino acids. The DNA for the CDR3 is TGTGCCAGCAGCCCCCGGATGGGCTCCGAGCAGTACTTC. The encoded protein is CASSPRMGSEQYF.

The chain couples TRBV5-4 to TRBJ1-1; D not resolved. Looked up from germline, CDR1 is SGHNT and CDR2 is YYREEE (reference sequence). V shed 4 bases and J shed 3 bases, with 16 bases lying between them. This CDR3 is built from 15 residues. The DNA of the CDR3 is TGTGCCAGCAGCAAACCCCGCCCGGGAGACACTGAAGCTTTCTTT. This sequence encodes CASSKPRPGDTEAFF.

Remarks on this clone: An end of the junction differs from the germline gene, which may be a read error. This chain joins TRBV7-2 and TRBJ1-1; D unresolved. Germline assignment: CDR1 SGHTA and CDR2 FQGNSA. The CDR3 contains 18 residues. DNA of the CDR3: TGTGCCAGTAGCTCCGGCCCGGCCTTGGCGGGCAGTAGCACTGAAGCTTTCTTT. Translated, it gives CASSSGPALAGSSTEAFF.

This rearrangement joins TRBV10-3 to TRBJ2-1, with 9 nucleotides matching TRBD2. Looked up from germline, CDR1 is ENHRY and CDR2 is SYGVKD. The CDR3 contains 15 residues. The junction had 5 bases not matched to a gene; V was cut back by 4 bases and J by 4 bases. CDR3 loop: CAISGGLAEYNEQFF. The CDR3 nucleotides are TGTGCCATCAGTGGGGGACTAGCAGAATACAATGAGCAGTTCTTC.

The chain has TRBV10-3 and TRBJ2-7; the D is unclear. The CDR3 extends over 11 amino acids. Germline values: CDR1 ENHRY, CDR2 SYGVKD. V shed 6 bases and J shed 4 bases, with 7 bases lying between them. CDR3 DNA sequence: TGTGCCATCAGCAAACTATACGAGCAGTACTTC. Translated, it gives CAISKLYEQYF.

The J gene is TRBJ1-1, the V gene TRBV18; TRBD1 matches 7 bases. Per germline, CDR1 KGHSH and CDR2 LQKENI. The V and J ends lost 3 bases and 5 bases, in that order; junction bases with no gene match: 9. The CDR3 consists of 15 residues. CDR3 region: CASSPDRAGWTEAFF. In DNA, the CDR3 is TGTGCCAGCTCACCCGACAGGGCAGGTTGGACTGAAGCTTTCTTT.

The chain employs TRBV7-8 and TRBJ2-7; either TRBD1 or TRBD2 may fit D (5 bases each). Germline lookup yields CDR1 SGHVS and CDR2 FQNEAQ. Trimming removed 1 base at V and 7 bases at J, with 11 bases between. The CDR3 extends over 13 amino acids. The CDR3 coding sequence is TGTGCCAGCAGCTTAGTATGGGGCGGGGAGCAGTACTTC. Translating it yields CASSLVWGGEQYF.

The chain couples TRBV7-2 to TRBJ2-5, with D tentatively TRBD1 (6 bases). This CDR3 is 13 amino acids long. In germline, CDR1 is SGHTA, CDR2 FQGNSA. The germline V and J ends were trimmed by 5 bases and 4 bases, with 11 bases remaining between them. The CDR3 loop reads CASSTQGLETQYF. Here the CDR3 DNA reads TGTGCCAGCAGCACACAGGGCCTAGAGACCCAGTACTTC.

The chain combines TRBV7-2 with TRBJ1-3, with D hard to call. This CDR3 has 13 amino acids. Per the germline V gene, CDR1 is SGHTA and CDR2 is FQGNSA. The V end lost 3 bases, the J end lost 8 bases, and 11 bases lay between the germline ends. The CDR3 nucleotides read TGTGCCAGCAGCTTTGCGGGTCTGGACACCATATATTTT. Translation: CASSFAGLDTIYF.

The chain carries TRBV28 and TRBJ2-7; 7 bases align to TRBD1. CDR3 length: 15 amino acids. Germline V CDR1 and CDR2: MDHEN, SYDVKM. The V and J ends lost 4 bases and 4 bases, in that order; junction bases with no gene match: 10. This CDR3 reads CASSSHEGASYEQYF. The CDR3 DNA is TGTGCCAGCAGTTCCCATGAGGGGGCATCGTACGAGCAGTACTTC.

The rearrangement uses TRBV7-9 and TRBJ2-3; TRBD2 matches 16 bases. This CDR3 has 19 amino acids. The V segment lost 4 bases and the J segment 4 bases; nucleotides outside the gene matches: 11. Germline V gene sequence: CDR1 SEHNR, CDR2 FQNEAQ (reference sequence). CDR3 protein: CASSSPPGLAGGPADTQYF. The CDR3, as DNA: TGTGCCAGCAGCTCACCACCGGGACTAGCGGGAGGGCCGGCAGATACGCAGTATTTT.

The rearrangement joins TRBV4-1 to TRBJ1-1; no reliable D call. This CDR3 contains 15 residues. The V gene's germline CDR1 is MGHRA and CDR2 YSYEKL. V dropped 1 base and J dropped 1 base, with 10 bases sitting between them. This CDR3 reads CASSQGTAENTEAFF. CDR3 nucleotide sequence: TGCGCCAGCAGCCAAGGGACCGCAGAGAACACTGAAGCTTTCTTT.

The CDR3: CASSYFSDRVGQPQHF. Written as DNA, the CDR3 is TGTGCCAGCAGTTACTTCTCCGACAGGGTTGGTCAGCCCCAGCATTTT. The chain joins TRBV6-6 to TRBJ1-5; 7 bases are shared with TRBD1. V was clipped by 1 base and J by 6 bases; unmatched bases: 9. In germline, CDR1 is MNHNY, CDR2 SVGAGI (reference sequence). The CDR3 is 16 amino acids.

Only a few counts were recorded for this clone. V usage is TRBV19 and J usage is TRBJ1-2, with D possibly TRBD1 on 5 matching bases. Germline-derived CDR1 and CDR2 are LNHDA and SQIVND (reference sequence). This CDR3 contains 13 residues. The V end lost 3 bases, the J end lost 2 bases, and 7 bases lay between the germline ends. CDR3 in amino acids: CASSIRGNYGYTF. CDR3 DNA: TGTGCCAGTAGTATCCGGGGGAACTATGGCTACACCTTC.

The chain couples TRBV18 to TRBJ2-2; TRBD1 might be the D (6 bases). The CDR3 is 15 residues long. V lost 1 base to trimming and J lost 4 bases, with 10 bases between them. From germline, CDR1 is KGHSH and CDR2 LQKENI. The CDR3 sequence is CASSPLGTPTGELFF. CDR3 DNA sequence: TGTGCCAGCTCACCACTCGGGACACCCACCGGGGAGCTGTTTTTT. Using reference TRBV18 and TRBJ2-2 for the parts outside the CDR3, the full variable domain is NAGVMQNPRHLVRRRGQEARLRCSPMKGHSHVYWYRQLPEEGLKFMVYLQKENIIDESGMPKERFSAEFPKEGPSILRIQQVVRGDSAAYFCASSPLGTPTGELFFGEGSRLTVL.

CDR3 nucleotide sequence: TGTGCCACCAGCGGCCGGACAGGGATGCGTACTGAAGCTTTCTTT. It yields the protein CATSGRTGMRTEAFF. V usage is TRBV15 and J usage is TRBJ1-1, with TRBD1 matching 8 bases. Unmatched junction bases numbered 10, after V lost 5 bases and J lost 5 bases. The CDR3 is made up of 15 amino acids. Germline CDR1 reads LNHNV; CDR2 reads YYDKDF (reference sequence).

J is TRBJ1-6 and V is TRBV6-5, with 11 nucleotides matching TRBD1. From germline, CDR1 is MNHEY and CDR2 SVGAGI. The CDR3 is 15 residues long. The V and J ends lost 2 bases and 9 bases, in that order; junction bases with no gene match: 3. The CDR3 DNA sequence: TGTGCCAGCAGTTACGGGGGACAGGGGGGTTCACCCCTCCACTTT. Its protein is CASSYGGQGGSPLHF.

The chain links TRBV2 to TRBJ1-4; no definite D call. This CDR3 region has 14 residues. Trimming took off 1 base at V and 8 bases at J, with 11 bases between the two ends. Germline V lookup: CDR1 SNHLY, CDR2 FYNNEI. The CDR3 sequence is CASSEERLGEKLFF. The CDR3, as DNA: TGTGCCAGCAGTGAAGAGAGGTTAGGAGAAAAACTGTTTTTT.

This chain joins TRBV7-9 and TRBJ1-4; D is ambiguous. This CDR3 has 14 amino acids. V shed 6 bases and J shed 4 bases, with 12 bases lying between them. The germline V gene has CDR1 SEHNR and CDR2 FQNEAQ (reference sequence). CDR3 in DNA: TGTGCCAGCAGTTACCAAGGCCTTAATGAAAAACTGTTTTTT. Amino acids: CASSYQGLNEKLFF.

The chain couples TRBV6-1 to TRBJ1-2; no firm D call. Germline lookup yields CDR1 MNHNS and CDR2 SASEGT. Trimming left V 2 bases short and J 4 bases short, with 11 bases between. The CDR3 sequence is 14 residues long. This CDR3 reads CASSERDTIYGYTF. CDR3 coding DNA: TGTGCCAGCAGTGAAAGGGATACGATCTATGGCTACACCTTC.

This chain uses TRBV10-3 with TRBJ2-2; D is unresolved. Germline V gives CDR1 ENHRY, CDR2 SYGVKD. The CDR3 spans 14 residues. Trimming took off 0 bases at V and 4 bases at J, with 6 bases between the two ends. The CDR3 nucleotides read TGTGCCATCAGTGAGTCGGAGTTCACCGGGGAGCTGTTTTTT. Translation gives CAISESEFTGELFF.

This clone was seen more than once but under ten times. The J gene is TRBJ1-2, the V gene TRBV27; a weak D match, TRBD1 (6 bases). The CDR3 totals 15 residues. Germline V CDR1 and CDR2: MNHEY, SMNVEV (reference sequence). Deletions cut 0 bases from V and 2 bases from J, with 10 bases between. CDR3 sequence: CASSLSRTGNYGYTF. CDR3 coding DNA: TGTGCCAGCAGTTTATCCCGAACAGGGAACTATGGCTACACCTTC.

The V gene is TRBV7-9, the J gene TRBJ2-5; D remains ambiguous. Trimming removed 1 base at V and 2 bases at J, with 11 bases between. Germline CDR1 is SEHNR and CDR2 is FQNEAQ (reference sequence). This CDR3 contains 15 residues. This CDR3 reads CASSLGVLSQETQYF. The CDR3 coding sequence is TGTGCCAGCAGCTTAGGCGTATTATCGCAAGAGACCCAGTACTTC. Together with reference TRBV7-9 and TRBJ2-5, the CDR3 gives the full variable domain: DTGVSQNPRHKITKRGQNVTFRCDPISEHNRLYWYRQTLGQGPEFLTYFQNEAQLEKSRLLSDRFSAERPKGSFSTLEIQRTEQGDSAMYLCASSLGVLSQETQYFGPGTRLLVL.

The chain uses TRBV27 and TRBJ1-6, with D possibly being TRBD1 (6 bases). The germline gives CDR1 MNHEY, CDR2 SMNVEV (reference sequence). Trimming stripped 7 bases from V and 10 bases from J, with 20 bases between. CDR3 size: 15 residues. The CDR3 nucleotides are TGTGCCAGCACCATAAAACAGGGATTTGTGTCACCCCTCCACTTT. Translation: CASTIKQGFVSPLHF.

This rearrangement joins TRBV7-5 to TRBJ1-6. TRBV7-5 is assigned pseudogene status. The CDR3 loop spans 13 amino acids. CDR3 in DNA: TGTGCCAGCAGCACCCGGACGAATTCACCCCTCCACTTT. This encodes CASSTRTNSPLHF.

J is TRBJ1-1 and V is TRBV25-1; D is unresolved. CDR3 length equals 13 residues. CDR1 is MGHDK and CDR2 is SYGVNS in the germline V gene. The V gene lost 6 bases and the J gene lost 1 base, with 9 bases spanning the gap. CDR3 DNA: TGTGCCAGCAGGGGAGCGGGGAACACTGAAGCTTTCTTT. As protein: CASRGAGNTEAFF.

For the CDR3, the DNA is TGTGCCAGCAGTTACTCGGGGACTAGCGCCTACGAGCAGTACTTC. Translated, it gives CASSYSGTSAYEQYF. The rearrangement links TRBV6-7 to TRBJ2-7; TRBD2 matches 10 bases. TRBV6-7 is flagged as an ORF with uncertain function. CDR3 length: 15 amino acids. V lost 0 bases and J lost 2; bases outside the gene matches: 1.

The count of this clone is one. The chain has TRBV5-4 and TRBJ2-5; 9 bases line up with TRBD1. The CDR3 length is 16 residues. The V segment lost 0 bases and the J segment 0 bases; nucleotides outside the gene matches: 3. Germline V gene lookup returns CDR1 SGHNT and CDR2 YYREEE (reference sequence). The CDR3 coding sequence is TGTGCCAGCAGCTTGGGGGGACAGGGTTACCAAGAGACCCAGTACTTC. Translated: CASSLGGQGYQETQYF. Complete variable domain (other parts from reference TRBV5-4 and TRBJ2-5): ETGVTQSPTHLIKTRGQQVTLRCSSQSGHNTVSWYQQALGQGPQFIFQYYREEENGRGNFPPRFSGLQFPNYSSELNVNALELDDSALYLCASSLGGQGYQETQYFGPGTRLLVL.

The chain couples TRBV13 to TRBJ2-3, with D possibly matching TRBD2 (6 bases). Germline CDR1 and CDR2: PRHDT and FYEKMQ (reference sequence). The ends were cut back, 0 bases at V and 8 bases at J, with 21 bases in the middle. The CDR3 has 17 residues. In nucleotides, the CDR3 is TGTGCCAGCAGCTTAGGAGCCCCGGGACTCCTATCGGTTACGCAGTATTTT. Translated: CASSLGAPGLLSVTQYF.

The chain employs TRBV19 and TRBJ2-2, with 7 bases that match TRBD2. Germline V lookup: CDR1 LNHDA, CDR2 SQIVND (reference sequence). The CDR3 covers 15 residues. V lost 5 bases to trimming and J lost 8 bases; unmatched junction nucleotides: 11. The CDR3, as DNA: TGTGCCAGTAGTCCCCGGGCGGGAGCTATGGGGGAGCTGTTTTTT. This sequence encodes CASSPRAGAMGELFF. The full variable domain, its missing parts supplied by reference TRBV19 and TRBJ2-2, is DGGITQSPKYLFRKEGQNVTLSCEQNLNHDAMYWYRQDPGQGLRLIYYSQIVNDFQKGDIAEGYSVSREKKESFPLTVTSAQKNPTAFYLCASSPRAGAMGELFFGEGSRLTVL.

This clone was observed once. The CDR3 sequence: CASSHQGGNSPLHF. Here the CDR3 DNA reads TGTGCCAGCAGCCATCAAGGTGGGAATTCACCCCTCCACTTT. The chain uses TRBV7-2 and TRBJ1-6; D uncertain. Germline loops: CDR1 SGHTA, CDR2 FQGNSA. Trimming pared 5 bases from V and 7 bases from J, leaving 12 bases between. CDR3 length: 14 residues.